A single T cell receptor (beta chain) is shown here with its context. The donors, all of them Caucasian adults, lived in Nashville, Tennessee. CDR1 SGHNT and CDR2 YENEEA come from the germline V gene. Trimming left V 10 bases short and J 6 bases short, with 15 bases between. This CDR3 spans 12 amino acids. Once extracted for a subset, genomic DNA was divided evenly among several immunoSEQ plates. Per the original methods: Owing to the provision of junction-only sequences devoid of quality scores by immunoSEQ, filtering differed. Method: immunoSEQ multiplex PCR; TCRdb's copy keeps in-frame clones and lacks some. The V and J calls and clone size were taken over from that table, and D and trimming were inferred from the DNA. The sample carries 2 million to 3 million clones, over 85% recorded once. The sample originates from a study of shared clonotypes between healthy human individuals.

The clonotype originates from a man younger than 35 in good health. Some clones in this sample may be carry-over from other donors' samples. Sequencing was carried out using naive CD4+ T cells from PBMCs. Subset defined: CD45RA+ positively selected. The chain carries TRBV11-3 and TRBJ2-5, with TRBD1 as a possible D gene (5 bases). CDR3: CAISKDKKTQYF. CDR3 DNA: TGTGCCATCAGTAAGGACAAGAAGACCCAGTACTTC.